A single sample gave rise to the 29 T cell receptor beta chains below, sequenced in a study of cytomegalovirus exposure and HLA in healthy donors. Vbeta (60) and Jbeta (13) primers were used in the PCR. Here immunoSEQ multiplex PCR was the method, and the copy in TCRdb shows in-frame clones only, minus some. Among around 120,000 clones listed, roughly 70% were seen once. Sequencing was done on a sample of PBMCs. The receptors stem from a man aged 35 to 55 in good health and CMV-seropositive.

The J gene is TRBJ1-1, the V gene TRBV12-5; 8 bases align to TRBD1. The CDR3 extends over 14 amino acids. Germline CDR1 is LGHNT and CDR2 is FRNRAP. V was clipped by 6 bases and J by 5 bases; unmatched bases: 8. CDR3 coding DNA: TGTGCTAGTGGATCCCAGGGGGCAAGGACTGAAGCTTTCTTT. It translates to CASGSQGARTEAFF.

This clone was seen only once. At one end the junction does not follow the germline gene, possibly because of a read error. This sequence joins TRBV5-1 and TRBJ1-1; a weak D match, TRBD1 (6 bases). The CDR3 covers 12 residues. In germline, CDR1 is SGHRS, CDR2 YFSETQ. This CDR3 reads CASSWKQGEALF. The CDR3 region has the DNA TGCGCCAGCAGCTGGAAACAGGGTGAGGCTCTCTTT.

This chain uses TRBV14 with TRBJ2-3; the D gene is possibly TRBD2 (5 bases). This CDR3 spans 14 amino acids. With 0 bases removed from V and 3 bases from J, the gap between germline ends came to 7 bases. Germline V lookup: CDR1 SGHDN, CDR2 FVKESK. CDR3 coding DNA: TGTGCCAGCAGCCAAGAGTCGGGGACAGATACGCAGTATTTT. Amino acids: CASSQESGTDTQYF.

The V gene is TRBV10-3, the J gene TRBJ1-1; D is possibly TRBD1 (6 bases). Germline assignment: CDR1 ENHRY and CDR2 SYGVKD. This CDR3 region has 13 residues. V was clipped by 0 bases and J by 7 bases, with 9 bases between them. CDR3 region: CAISESRGGEAFF. In DNA form, the CDR3 reads TGTGCCATCAGTGAGTCCAGAGGGGGTGAAGCTTTCTTT.

This clone was seen only a few times. A much larger clone differs from this one at a single base, so this may be a read error. The missing conserved phenylalanine or tryptophan at the end of this CDR3 makes a read error likely. This chain connects TRBV10-2 to TRBJ1-5, with D uncertain. This CDR3 contains 13 residues. V lost 3 bases and J 4 bases, leaving 7 bases between the germline ends. Germline V gene data show CDR1 as WSHSY and CDR2 as SAAADI. The chain's CDR3 is CASSERENQPQHL. DNA of the CDR3: TGCGCCAGCAGTGAAAGGGAGAATCAGCCCCAGCATTTG.

This chain links TRBV19 with TRBJ1-1; 7 bases match TRBD1. V was clipped by 8 bases and J by 5 bases; unmatched bases: 17. Germline assignment: CDR1 LNHDA and CDR2 SQIVND (reference sequence). The CDR3 has 16 residues. The CDR3 reads CASGNGIQGSNTEAFF. The DNA of the CDR3 is TGTGCCAGTGGAAACGGAATACAGGGGTCGAATACTGAAGCTTTCTTT.

The chain joins TRBV11-2 to TRBJ2-7; no definite D call. With 3 bases removed from V and 0 bases from J, the gap between germline ends came to 12 bases. Germline values: CDR1 SGHAT, CDR2 FQNNGV. CDR3 size: 15 residues. CDR3 coding DNA: TGTGCCAGCAGCTTCAACTACATCAGCTCCTACGAGCAGTACTTC. It codes for CASSFNYISSYEQYF. Together with reference TRBV11-2 and TRBJ2-7, the CDR3 gives the full variable domain: EAGVAQSPRYKIIEKRQSVAFWCNPISGHATLYWYQQILGQGPKLLIQFQNNGVVDDSQLPKDRFSAERLKGVDSTLKIQPAKLEDSAVYLCASSFNYISSYEQYFGPGTRLTVT.

The genes are TRBV30 and TRBJ1-2; no clear D gene. Germline CDR1 reads GTSNPN; CDR2 reads SVGIG (reference sequence). The V end lost 0 bases, the J end lost 1 base, and 3 bases lay between the germline ends. The CDR3 totals 12 residues. CDR3 in amino acids: CAWSVYNYGYTF. The CDR3 coding sequence is TGTGCCTGGAGTGTTTATAACTATGGCTACACCTTC. The full variable domain, rest sourced from reference TRBV30 and TRBJ1-2, is SQTIHQWPATLVQPVGSPLSLECTVEGTSNPNLYWYRQAAGRGLQLLFYSVGIGQISSEVPQNLSASRPQDRQFILSSKKLLLSDSGFYLCAWSVYNYGYTFGSGTRLTVV.

The chain has TRBV7-9 and TRBJ2-1; 14 bases agree with TRBD2. The junction had 7 bases not matched to a gene; V was cut back by 4 bases and J by 8 bases. CDR1 and CDR2 (germline): SEHNR, FQNEAQ (reference sequence). CDR3 size: 16 residues. Written as DNA, the CDR3 is TGTGCCAGCAGCTCACCGGGACTAGCGGGAGTCCATGAGCAGTTCTTC. Its protein product is CASSSPGLAGVHEQFF.

This clone appeared a few times. This chain joins TRBV9 and TRBJ1-1; TRBD1 matches 9 bases. CDR3 size: 15 residues. Germline CDR1 and CDR2: SGDLS and YYNGEE. The V gene end was trimmed by 4 bases and the J gene end by 6 bases; junction bases not matched to a gene: 10. The CDR3: CASSPRQGGLAEAFF. CDR3 sequence (DNA): TGTGCCAGCAGCCCCCGACAGGGGGGTCTAGCTGAAGCTTTCTTT.

This clone has more than one count but fewer than ten. The chain couples TRBV6-5 to TRBJ2-7; 12 bases are shared with TRBD2. CDR1 is MNHEY and CDR2 is SVGAGI in the germline V gene. The CDR3 extends over 15 amino acids. V lost 5 bases and J lost 5; bases outside the gene matches: 7. The CDR3 sequence is CASSPRLAGENEQYV. The CDR3 region has the DNA TGTGCCAGCAGTCCACGACTAGCGGGAGAGAACGAGCAGTACGTC.

The chain combines TRBV5-1 with TRBJ2-7; 10 bases fit TRBD1. Germline CDR1 is SGHRS and CDR2 is YFSETQ. The CDR3 is made up of 15 amino acids. V trimming: 4 bases; J trimming: 4 bases; junction bases outside the gene matches: 8. The CDR3 protein is CASSRAPGQGYEQYF. The CDR3, as DNA: TGCGCCAGCAGCCGGGCCCCGGGACAGGGGTACGAGCAGTACTTC.

The chain uses TRBV29-1 and TRBJ1-1; 8 positions match TRBD1. The CDR3 loop spans 13 amino acids. Germline V gives CDR1 SQVTM, CDR2 ANQGSEA. J was trimmed by 5 bases and V by 6 bases; bases with no gene match: 8. The CDR3 region has the DNA TGCAGCGTAGAACAGGGGGGTGGGACTGAAGCTTTCTTT. It yields the protein CSVEQGGGTEAFF.

The chain couples TRBV18 to TRBJ2-7, with D possibly TRBD1 on 6 matching bases. Matching the DNA end better, TRBJ2-1 makes the J call doubtful. The CDR3 spans 13 residues. Germline V gene lookup returns CDR1 KGHSH and CDR2 LQKENI. The CDR3 nucleotides read TGTGCCAGCTCACCAACAGGGAGCGATGAGCAGTTCTTC. Translation gives CASSPTGSDEQFF.

The chain recombines TRBV5-4 with TRBJ1-1; D is perhaps TRBD1 (5 bases). Germline V gene sequence: CDR1 SGHNT, CDR2 YYREEE (reference sequence). This CDR3 is 18 amino acids long. Trimming shortened V by 1 base and J by 1 base, and 20 bases separated the two germline ends. The CDR3 nucleotides read TGTGCCAGCAGCTTGTATTTCACCCGCGGGACGGCGAACACTGAAGCTTTCTTT. This translates into CASSLYFTRGTANTEAFF.

Written as DNA, the CDR3 is TGCGCCAGCAGCCAAGATATGGGGGCGGGCTCCTCCTACAATGAGCAGTTCTTC. It translates to CASSQDMGAGSSYNEQFF. The rearrangement joins TRBV4-3 to TRBJ2-1; D perhaps matches TRBD1 (6 bases). The CDR3 runs to 18 residues. In germline, CDR1 is LGHNA, CDR2 YSLEER. V was cut by 0 bases and J by 0 bases, with 15 bases left in between.

This chain joins TRBV6-1 and TRBJ2-7; possible D gene TRBD2, 6 bases. CDR1 is MNHNS, CDR2 SASEGT, per germline. V gave up 7 bases and J gave up 1 base, with 11 bases separating them. The CDR3 contains 13 residues. The DNA for the CDR3 is TGTGCCAGCACCAAGGAGGGGTCCTACGAGCAGTACTTC. It yields the protein CASTKEGSYEQYF.

This sequence joins TRBV6-1 and TRBJ1-5, with 8 bases identical to TRBD1. This CDR3 comprises 15 residues. Losses at the gene ends were 1 base for V and 6 bases for J; bases not matched to a gene: 5. Germline values: CDR1 MNHNS, CDR2 SASEGT. In DNA form, the CDR3 reads TGTGCCAGCAGTGAAGATCAGGGGGCCGGTCAGCCCCAGCATTTT. Its translation is CASSEDQGAGQPQHF.

The rearrangement joins TRBV7-9 to TRBJ2-5; 8 positions match TRBD1. The CDR3 runs to 13 residues. V shed 4 bases and J 6 bases; nucleotides not matched to a gene: 4. Germline lookup yields CDR1 SEHNR and CDR2 FQNEAQ (reference sequence). CDR3: CASSSDREKTQYF. DNA of the CDR3: TGTGCCAGCAGCTCGGACAGGGAAAAGACCCAGTACTTC. The full variable domain, rest sourced from reference TRBV7-9 and TRBJ2-5, is DTGVSQNPRHKITKRGQNVTFRCDPISEHNRLYWYRQTLGQGPEFLTYFQNEAQLEKSRLLSDRFSAERPKGSFSTLEIQRTEQGDSAMYLCASSSDREKTQYFGPGTRLLVL.

The chain is built from TRBV7-9 and TRBJ1-2; D might be TRBD1 (6 bases). Germline CDR1 SEHNR, CDR2 FQNEAQ (reference sequence). The CDR3 length is 13 residues. V gave up 5 bases and J gave up 4 bases, with 11 bases separating them. The DNA of the CDR3 is TGTGCCAGCAGCAACCGGGACACCTATGGCTACACCTTC. This gives the protein CASSNRDTYGYTF.

The chain joins TRBV2 to TRBJ1-3; D ambiguous. The CDR3 is 14 amino acids. V was pared by 1 base and J by 2 bases, with 6 bases between. CDR1 SNHLY and CDR2 FYNNEI come from the germline V gene. CDR3 DNA sequence: TGTGCCAGCAGTGAAGTAACTGCTGGAAACACCATATATTTT. Translated, it gives CASSEVTAGNTIYF.

The V gene is TRBV6-5, the J gene TRBJ1-6, with D unclear. The CDR3 spans 13 residues. Looked up from germline, CDR1 is MNHEY and CDR2 is SVGAGI. Trimming shortened V by 3 bases and J by 9 bases, and 9 bases separated the two germline ends. The CDR3 protein is CASSYRISSPLHF. The CDR3 DNA is TGTGCCAGCAGTTATCGTATTAGTTCACCCCTCCACTTT.

The V call is TRBV7-9, the J call TRBJ1-4; 9 bases fit TRBD1. Germline trimming cut 3 bases from V and 6 bases from J; bases unmatched to any gene: 5. The CDR3 has 15 amino acids. CDR1 and CDR2 (germline): SEHNR, FQNEAQ (reference sequence). The CDR3 loop is CASSFLDRGYEKLFF. Written as DNA, the CDR3 is TGTGCCAGCAGCTTCCTGGACAGGGGATATGAAAAACTGTTTTTT.

The gene calls are TRBV10-1 and TRBJ2-1; D is unresolved. The length of the CDR3 is 12 residues. The V end was cut by 1 base, the J end by 6 bases, with 4 bases between. Germline V gives CDR1 WNHNN, CDR2 SYGVQD (reference sequence). CDR3 coding DNA: TGCGCCAGCAGTGAGTACAGCAATGAGCAGTTCTTC. This sequence encodes CASSEYSNEQFF.

The genes are TRBV6-1 and TRBJ2-1; no firm D call. CDR1 is MNHNS, CDR2 SASEGT, per germline. V was pared by 1 base and J by 0 bases, with 7 bases between. This CDR3 contains 15 residues. This CDR3 reads CASSEVQNSYNEQFF. The DNA of the CDR3 is TGTGCCAGCAGTGAAGTCCAGAACTCCTACAATGAGCAGTTCTTC.

This sequence joins TRBV19 and TRBJ1-4; no clear D gene. The CDR3 has 14 amino acids. Trimming removed 4 bases from V and 5 bases from J, with 11 bases in between. The germline V gene encodes CDR1 LNHDA and CDR2 SQIVND (reference sequence). This chain's CDR3 is CASSTTAVNEKLFF. The DNA for the CDR3 is TGTGCCAGTAGTACCACAGCAGTAAATGAAAAACTGTTTTTT.

The J gene is TRBJ2-7, the V gene TRBV29-1, with 8 bases aligning to TRBD1. The length of the CDR3 is 13 residues. Germline V gene data show CDR1 as SQVTM and CDR2 as ANQGSEA. V trimming: 4 bases; J trimming: 1 base; junction bases outside the gene matches: 3. For the CDR3, the DNA is TGCAGCGTTGTAGGACAGGGATCCTACGAGCAGTACGTC. Encoded protein: CSVVGQGSYEQYV.

V and J are TRBV2 and TRBJ2-5; D is uncertain. The CDR3 extends over 13 amino acids. Germline-derived CDR1 and CDR2 are SNHLY and FYNNEI. V lost 4 bases and J lost 2, with 8 bases in between. The CDR3 DNA sequence: TGTGCCAGCAGTGTCCTAGTTCAAGAGACCCAGTACTTC. The encoded protein is CASSVLVQETQYF. Drawing the rest from reference TRBV2 and TRBJ2-5, the complete variable domain is EPEVTQTPSHQVTQMGQEVILRCVPISNHLYFYWYRQILGQKVEFLVSFYNNEISEKSEIFDDQFSVERPDGSNFTLKIRSTKLEDSAMYFCASSVLVQETQYFGPGTRLLVL.

The gene calls are TRBV27 and TRBJ1-1, with TRBD1 as a possible D gene (6 bases). The V end was cut by 4 bases, the J end by 8 bases, with 17 bases between. Germline loops: CDR1 MNHEY, CDR2 SMNVEV (reference sequence). This CDR3 has 14 residues. The CDR3 loop is CASSSPADRREAFF. The CDR3 region has the DNA TGTGCCAGCAGTTCGCCCGCGGACAGAAGAGAAGCTTTCTTT.